Following are 26 T cell receptor beta chains from one sample sequenced in a study of blood T cell dynamics during melanoma immunotherapy. As to time point: week 3, after first cycle of checkpoint inhibitor. Here immunoSEQ multiplex PCR was the method, and the copy in TCRdb shows in-frame clones only, minus some. The repertoire includes 3,000 to 3,500 clones, approximately 96% of them detected once, and 0.5% to 0.55% sits in the top ten. The input for sequencing was effector memory CD8+ T cells from blood, taken from a patient treated with checkpoint blockade. These receptors originate from a human donor with melanoma.

This chain links TRBV28 with TRBJ2-1; D perhaps matches TRBD1 (6 bases). This CDR3 contains 16 residues. Trimming took off 5 bases at V and 8 bases at J, with 22 bases between the two ends. The germline gives CDR1 MDHEN, CDR2 SYDVKM. The CDR3 reads CASSPRTESGSDEQFF. In DNA form, the CDR3 reads TGTGCCAGCAGTCCACGGACAGAGAGTGGGTCGGATGAGCAGTTCTTC.

V and J are TRBV4-1 and TRBJ1-4; the D is unclear. The CDR3 covers 18 residues. Trimming removed 1 base from V and 0 bases from J, with 15 bases in between. CDR1 MGHRA and CDR2 YSYEKL come from the germline V gene. CDR3 amino acids: CASSQGRSGVATNEKLFF. CDR3 DNA sequence: TGCGCCAGCAGCCAAGGGAGGTCCGGAGTTGCAACTAATGAAAAACTGTTTTTT.

CDR3 bases: TGCGCCAGCAGCCACCCCCGGGACGAGCAGTACTTC. Protein sequence: CASSHPRDEQYF. V is TRBV4-1 and J is TRBJ2-7; D is unresolved. V lost 3 bases to trimming and J lost 5 bases, with 8 bases between them. Germline-derived CDR1 and CDR2 are MGHRA and YSYEKL. The CDR3 is 12 residues long.

This clone was seen just once. This chain connects TRBV19 to TRBJ2-7; D assignment may be TRBD1 or TRBD2 (5 bases each). The V gene's germline CDR1 is LNHDA and CDR2 SQIVND (reference sequence). The ends were cut back, 1 base at V and 0 bases at J, with 7 bases in the middle. The CDR3 spans 14 residues. As DNA, the CDR3 is TGTGCCAGTAGTATAGGGGGGTCCTCCTACGAGCAGTACTTC. Translation: CASSIGGSSYEQYF.

The chain recombines TRBV7-2 with TRBJ1-6; no definite D call. The germline V gene has CDR1 SGHTA and CDR2 FQGNSA. V lost 2 bases to trimming and J lost 10 bases, with 9 bases between them. This CDR3 contains 13 residues. DNA of the CDR3: TGTGCCAGCAGCTTATATTCGGGGTCACCCCTCCACTTT. This gives the protein CASSLYSGSPLHF.

V gene TRBV4-1 combines with J gene TRBJ1-5, with D unclear. Germline V gene lookup returns CDR1 MGHRA and CDR2 YSYEKL. Between the trimmed V and J ends, which lost 0 bases and 0 bases, there was a span of 12 bases. The CDR3 runs to 17 residues. Written as DNA, the CDR3 is TGCGCCAGCAGCCAAGATCCCGTACCTAATAGCAATCAGCCCCAGCATTTT. Translation gives CASSQDPVPNSNQPQHF.

V is TRBV4-1 and J is TRBJ2-7; D not certain. This CDR3 is built from 14 residues. Germline-derived CDR1 and CDR2 are MGHRA and YSYEKL. Trimming left V 0 bases short and J 5 bases short, with 11 bases between. The CDR3 DNA reads as TGCGCCAGCAGCCAAGATAAGACAATCCACGAGCAGTACTTC. It yields the protein CASSQDKTIHEQYF.

A few counts support this clone. The chain couples TRBV2 to TRBJ2-7; D not certain. CDR1 is SNHLY, CDR2 FYNNEI, per germline. Trimming stripped 6 bases from V and 3 bases from J, with 3 bases between. CDR3 length equals 10 residues. The CDR3 region is CASRGYEQYF. The CDR3 DNA reads as TGTGCCAGCAGGGGCTACGAGCAGTACTTC.

The rearrangement uses TRBV19 and TRBJ1-1, with D possibly TRBD1 on 5 matching bases. This CDR3 is 16 amino acids long. Per the germline V gene, CDR1 is LNHDA and CDR2 is SQIVND (reference sequence). V lost 6 bases and J 0 bases, leaving 17 bases between the germline ends. Written as DNA, the CDR3 is TGTGCCAGTAGCAGGTTTGGGGGGACTATGAACACTGAAGCTTTCTTT. It specifies CASSRFGGTMNTEAFF.

This chain connects TRBV5-6 to TRBJ2-1; D gene uncertain. Germline CDR1 is SGHDT and CDR2 is YYEEEE. Trimming took off 7 bases at V and 4 bases at J, with 3 bases between the two ends. The CDR3 length is 10 residues. In nucleotides, the CDR3 is TGTGCCAGCGGGTACAATGAGCAGTTCTTC. It is translated as CASGYNEQFF.

The rearrangement uses TRBV29-1 and TRBJ2-3; 10 bases align to TRBD1. With 7 bases clipped from V and 5 bases from J, the junction kept 6 bases outside the gene matches. CDR1 SQVTM and CDR2 ANQGSEA come from the germline V gene. This CDR3 is 13 amino acids long. The CDR3 is CSAMTGGVDTQYF. CDR3 in DNA: TGCAGCGCTATGACAGGGGGCGTAGATACGCAGTATTTT.

V gene TRBV13 combines with J gene TRBJ2-3; D is perhaps TRBD2 (6 bases). The CDR3 totals 14 residues. The V end lost 6 bases, the J end lost 3 bases, and 13 bases lay between the germline ends. Germline values: CDR1 PRHDT, CDR2 FYEKMQ (reference sequence). CDR3 sequence reads: CASRGGGGTDTQYF. The CDR3 DNA follows: TGTGCCAGCAGGGGGGGAGGAGGGACAGATACGCAGTATTTT.

The chain links TRBV7-9 to TRBJ2-3; unclear D gene. V lost 4 bases and J lost 5, with 4 bases in between. Looked up from germline, CDR1 is SEHNR and CDR2 is FQNEAQ (reference sequence). The CDR3 has 11 amino acids. CDR3 loop: CASSSRDTQYF. CDR3 DNA: TGTGCCAGCAGCTCCCGAGATACGCAGTATTTT. The full variable domain, completed using reference TRBV7-9 and TRBJ2-3, is DTGVSQNPRHKITKRGQNVTFRCDPISEHNRLYWYRQTLGQGPEFLTYFQNEAQLEKSRLLSDRFSAERPKGSFSTLEIQRTEQGDSAMYLCASSSRDTQYFGPGTRLTVL.

This chain connects TRBV6-4 to TRBJ2-2; no firm D call. The CDR3 sequence is 15 residues long. Trimming shortened V by 0 bases and J by 4 bases, and 9 bases separated the two germline ends. Per germline, CDR1 MRHNA and CDR2 SNTAGT. The CDR3, as DNA: TGTGCCAGCAGTGACTCATCGAGTCTCACCGGGGAGCTGTTTTTT. This translates into CASSDSSSLTGELFF.

The table lists this clone with a count of one. J is TRBJ1-2 and V is TRBV14; D ambiguous. Trimming removed 0 bases from V and 2 bases from J, with 10 bases in between. The CDR3 runs to 15 residues. From germline, CDR1 is SGHDN and CDR2 FVKESK. This chain's CDR3 is CASSQDKRVNYGYTF. The CDR3 DNA is TGTGCCAGCAGCCAAGATAAAAGGGTAAACTATGGCTACACCTTC.

The CDR3 protein is CASSLPLYTEAFF. In nucleotides, the CDR3 is TGTGCCAGCAGCTTACCTCTCTACACTGAAGCTTTCTTT. This chain connects TRBV7-2 to TRBJ1-1; D unresolved. The germline V gene has CDR1 SGHTA and CDR2 FQGNSA. Trimming cost V 2 bases and J 3 bases, with 7 bases left between them. CDR3 length: 13 residues.

V usage is TRBV27 and J usage is TRBJ2-2; 12 bases align to TRBD2. V shed 2 bases and J 4 bases; nucleotides not matched to a gene: 8. This CDR3 has 18 amino acids. The germline V gene has CDR1 MNHEY and CDR2 SMNVEV (reference sequence). CDR3 region: CASSLLAGGIGGTGELFF. The CDR3 nucleotides read TGTGCCAGCAGTTTACTAGCGGGAGGGATTGGGGGCACCGGGGAGCTGTTTTTT.

The genes are TRBV6-1 and TRBJ2-1; D might be TRBD2 (6 bases). This CDR3 region has 13 residues. Germline V gene lookup returns CDR1 MNHNS and CDR2 SASEGT. The V end lost 1 base, the J end lost 6 bases, and 7 bases lay between the germline ends. CDR3 loop: CASSEGGVNEQFF. The CDR3 DNA is TGTGCCAGCAGTGAAGGGGGGGTCAATGAGCAGTTCTTC.

The V gene is TRBV5-6, the J gene TRBJ2-3; D call uncertain. Germline lookup yields CDR1 SGHDT and CDR2 YYEEEE. Trimming stripped 4 bases from V and 1 base from J, with 7 bases between. The CDR3 sequence is 13 residues long. DNA of the CDR3: TGTGCCAGCAGCCCGTTCGGCACAGATACGCAGTATTTT. This translates into CASSPFGTDTQYF.

V gene TRBV7-9 combines with J gene TRBJ2-3; no clear D. Germline CDR1 reads SEHNR; CDR2 reads FQNEAQ (reference sequence). V was cut by 8 bases and J by 2 bases, with 11 bases left in between. The CDR3 totals 13 residues. In DNA form, the CDR3 reads TGTGCCAGCGGCACAGCCCACACAGATACGCAGTATTTT. Translating it yields CASGTAHTDTQYF.

This rearrangement joins TRBV5-6 to TRBJ1-4; D is perhaps TRBD1 (6 bases). This CDR3 has 14 residues. Germline V gene data show CDR1 as SGHDT and CDR2 as YYEEEE. The ends were cut back, 6 bases at V and 1 base at J, with 10 bases in the middle. CDR3 nucleotides: TGTGCCAGCACCTTCAGGGGAACTAATGAAAAACTGTTTTTT. Translation: CASTFRGTNEKLFF. The entire variable domain, with the rest obtained from reference TRBV5-6 and TRBJ1-4, is as follows: DAGVTQSPTHLIKTRGQQVTLRCSPKSGHDTVSWYQQALGQGPQFIFQYYEEEERQRGNFPDRFSGHQFPNYSSELNVNALLLGDSALYLCASTFRGTNEKLFFGSGTQLSVL.

V usage is TRBV6-5 and J usage is TRBJ1-5; no definite D call. Germline CDR1 reads MNHEY; CDR2 reads SVGAGI. Trimming took 3 bases from V and 9 from J, leaving 12 bases between them. The CDR3 consists of 13 residues. The CDR3 spells CASSYSTGGPQHF. In DNA form, the CDR3 reads TGTGCCAGCAGTTATTCCACCGGTGGGCCCCAGCATTTT.

This chain connects TRBV6-5 to TRBJ2-7; D not resolved. The V gene lost 2 bases and the J gene lost 3 bases, with 8 bases spanning the gap. The germline V gene encodes CDR1 MNHEY and CDR2 SVGAGI. CDR3 length: 13 residues. CDR3 nucleotide sequence: TGTGCCAGCAGTTACGGGCAGATCTACGAGCAGTACTTC. It translates to CASSYGQIYEQYF.

The chain recombines TRBV28 with TRBJ2-3, with TRBD2 identical over 9 bases. Unmatched junction bases numbered 10, after V lost 3 bases and J lost 3 bases. The CDR3 consists of 17 residues. Germline V gene lookup returns CDR1 MDHEN and CDR2 SYDVKM. CDR3: CASSFVLAGVKTDTQYF. DNA for the CDR3: TGTGCCAGCAGTTTCGTGTTAGCGGGAGTCAAAACAGATACGCAGTATTTT.

The chain couples TRBV28 to TRBJ2-2, with 7 bases that match TRBD2. CDR1 is MDHEN, CDR2 SYDVKM, per germline. Germline trimming cut 5 bases from V and 7 bases from J; bases unmatched to any gene: 7. The CDR3 runs to 14 residues. CDR3 sequence reads: CASSPSGGGGELFF. Written as DNA, the CDR3 is TGTGCCAGCAGTCCGTCGGGGGGAGGCGGGGAGCTGTTTTTT.

The chain carries TRBV5-4 and TRBJ2-1; TRBD2 agrees at 8 bases. Germline CDR1 SGHNT, CDR2 YYREEE (reference sequence). The junction had 4 bases not matched to a gene; V was cut back by 2 bases and J by 3 bases. The CDR3 has 15 residues. The CDR3 sequence: CASSLRREVYNEQFF. CDR3 nucleotide sequence: TGTGCCAGCAGCTTAAGGCGGGAGGTCTACAATGAGCAGTTCTTC.